This entry lists 24 T cell receptor beta chains sequenced from one sample in a study of T cells in Graves' hyperthyroidism and ophthalmopathy. RNA transcripts provided the source from which TCR beta CDR3 regions were amplified. An initial round of RT-PCR targeting the TCR CDR3 relied on the HTBI primer set. A single record per CDR3 protein comes from TCRdb applying MiXCR to the multiplex PCR reads. The sample has a few hundred thousand distinct CDR3 sequences; about a sixth are singletons. Specimen: blood. Receptors were obtained from a young woman with Graves' hyperthyroidism.

This clonotype was recorded at least ten times. The chain recombines TRBV28 with TRBJ2-3; 7 nucleotides align to TRBD2. The length of the CDR3 is 15 residues. V lost 5 bases and J lost 6; bases outside the gene matches: 11. Germline V gives CDR1 MDHEN, CDR2 SYDVKM. The CDR3 DNA is TGTGCCAGCAGTGGAGTGGGAGGGTTAAGGGATACGCAGTATTTT. Translated: CASSGVGGLRDTQYF. Together with reference TRBV28 and TRBJ2-3, the CDR3 gives the full variable domain: DVKVTQSSRYLVKRTGEKVFLECVQDMDHENMFWYRQDPGLGLRLIYFSYDVKMKEKGDIPEGYSVSREKKERFSLILESASTNQTSMYLCASSGVGGLRDTQYFGPGTRLTVL.

This chain connects TRBV7-2 to TRBJ1-5; perhaps TRBD1 as D (5 bases). V was shortened by 3 bases and J by 7 bases, with 10 bases between the two germline ends. The germline V gene encodes CDR1 SGHTA and CDR2 FQGNSA. The CDR3 is 13 amino acids. The CDR3 reads CASSFGAGQPQHF. In DNA form, the CDR3 reads TGTGCCAGCAGCTTTGGGGCAGGCCAGCCCCAGCATTTT. Full variable domain (missing parts from reference TRBV7-2 and TRBJ1-5): GAGVSQSPSNKVTEKGKDVELRCDPISGHTALYWYRQSLGQGLEFLIYFQGNSAPDKSGLPSDRFSAERTGGSVSTLTIQRTQQEDSAVYLCASSFGAGQPQHFGDGTRLSIL.

This clonotype was detected many times. V usage is TRBV7-8 and J usage is TRBJ1-6; no reliable D call. V was cut by 4 bases and J by 9 bases, with 25 bases left in between. CDR1 SGHVS and CDR2 FQNEAQ come from the germline V gene. The CDR3 is 18 amino acids. The CDR3 loop reads CASSSEGWGRRPSSPLHF. The CDR3 DNA follows: TGTGCCAGCAGCTCCGAGGGCTGGGGAAGGCGGCCCAGTTCACCCCTCCACTTT.

J is TRBJ2-7 and V is TRBV20-1; TRBD2 aligns across 9 bases. This CDR3 has 13 amino acids. Germline CDR1 DFQATT, CDR2 SNEGSKA (reference sequence). V trimming: 7 bases; J trimming: 0 bases; junction bases outside the gene matches: 4. The chain's CDR3 is CSGLAGDSYEQYF. CDR3 DNA: TGCAGTGGTTTAGCGGGAGACTCCTACGAGCAGTACTTC.

The chain combines TRBV7-9 with TRBJ2-1, with a tentative D call TRBD1 (6 bases). CDR1 is SEHNR, CDR2 FQNEAQ, per germline (reference sequence). The CDR3 sequence is 17 residues long. V lost 4 bases to trimming and J lost 3 bases, with 19 bases between them. CDR3 sequence reads: CASSSYSGQGGYNEQFF. Written as DNA, the CDR3 is TGTGCCAGCAGCTCCTACAGCGGTCAAGGGGGCTACAATGAGCAGTTCTTC.

This clonotype has a handful of counts. The chain joins TRBV6-2 or TRBV6-3 to TRBJ1-5; 7 bases line up with TRBD1. V lost 5 bases, J lost 0 bases, and 10 bases stayed unmatched. The CDR3 has 17 amino acids. Per germline, CDR1 MNHEY and CDR2 SVGEGT. The CDR3 region is CASSPILQGFSNQPQHF. The CDR3 bases are TGTGCCAGCAGTCCGATCCTACAGGGGTTTAGCAATCAGCCCCAGCATTTT.

This clonotype has a count of ten or more. The rearrangement joins TRBV11-2 to TRBJ1-1, with D hard to call. The CDR3 extends over 13 amino acids. V gave up 5 bases and J gave up 7 bases, with 14 bases separating them. The germline CDR1 and CDR2 sequences are SGHAT and FQNNGV. CDR3 loop: CASSLRTRVEAFF. The CDR3 DNA reads TGTGCCAGCAGCCTAAGGACTAGGGTTGAAGCTTTCTTT.

This chain uses TRBV20-1 with TRBJ1-4; 12 bases align to TRBD1. V dropped 6 bases and J dropped 3; count of bases not matched to a gene: 11. The CDR3 runs 17 residues. The germline V gene encodes CDR1 DFQATT and CDR2 SNEGSKA (reference sequence). The CDR3 DNA reads TGCAGTGCGGCTCCGGGACAGGGGGCTATGGCTAATGAAAAACTGTTTTTT. It yields the protein CSAAPGQGAMANEKLFF.

This clonotype was seen at least ten times. The CDR3 sequence: CSATRFYNEQFF. The CDR3, as DNA: TGCAGTGCTACACGGTTCTACAATGAGCAGTTCTTC. V usage is TRBV20-1 and J usage is TRBJ2-1; D remains unclear. Looked up from germline, CDR1 is DFQATT and CDR2 is SNEGSKA (reference sequence). There are 12 residues in the CDR3. Trimming stripped 4 bases from V and 3 bases from J, with 7 bases between.

CDR3 region: CASNGERYQETQYF. The CDR3 nucleotides read TGTGCCAGCAACGGGGAGAGGTACCAAGAGACCCAGTACTTC. The chain couples TRBV7-9 to TRBJ2-5; tentative D call: TRBD2 (5 bases). CDR3 length: 14 residues. V shed 7 bases and J shed 0 bases, with 12 bases lying between them. CDR1 is SEHNR, CDR2 FQNEAQ, per germline (reference sequence).

This clonotype occurred many times. This chain connects TRBV6-1 to TRBJ1-1; possible D gene TRBD1, 6 bases. V was clipped by 5 bases and J by 1 base, with 11 bases between them. The germline V gene encodes CDR1 MNHNS and CDR2 SASEGT. This CDR3 region has 14 residues. CDR3 in amino acids: CASSFTGQNTEAFF. DNA for the CDR3: TGTGCCAGCAGTTTCACAGGGCAGAACACTGAAGCTTTCTTT.

Only a few counts were recorded for this clonotype. The V and J genes are TRBV15 and TRBJ1-5; possible D gene TRBD1, 6 bases. This CDR3 region has 12 residues. Germline-derived CDR1 and CDR2 are LNHNV and YYDKDF (reference sequence). The germline V and J ends were trimmed by 9 bases and 4 bases, with 10 bases remaining between them. CDR3 loop: CATNRENQPQHF. In DNA, the CDR3 is TGTGCCACAAACAGGGAGAATCAGCCCCAGCATTTT.

This clonotype has a count of ten or more. The chain's CDR3 is CASSRFGQNTEAFF. In nucleotides, the CDR3 is TGTGCCAGCTCCAGATTCGGACAGAACACTGAAGCTTTCTTT. The chain carries TRBV18 and TRBJ1-1; D might be TRBD1 (5 bases). There are 14 residues in the CDR3. Trimming removed 6 bases from V and 1 base from J, with 12 bases in between. Germline V gene sequence: CDR1 KGHSH, CDR2 LQKENI.

The gene calls are TRBV4-2 and TRBJ2-7; D remains ambiguous. The length of the CDR3 is 14 residues. Germline lookup yields CDR1 LGHNA and CDR2 YNFKEQ. V lost 0 bases and J 8 bases, leaving 14 bases between the germline ends. The CDR3 is CASSQDYSGAKQYF. Here the CDR3 DNA reads TGTGCCAGCAGCCAAGATTATTCGGGCGCGAAGCAGTACTTC.

This clonotype has a count of ten or more. The gene calls are TRBV18 and TRBJ2-7; 11 bases line up with TRBD2. J lost 0 bases, V lost 4 bases, and 8 bases had no gene match. The germline CDR1 and CDR2 sequences are KGHSH and LQKENI. The CDR3 runs 17 residues. CDR3 nucleotides: TGTGCCAGCTCACTCCTAGCGGGGGGTCCTAGCTCCTACGAGCAGTACTTC. This codes for CASSLLAGGPSSYEQYF.

This chain connects TRBV5-8 to TRBJ1-1; D is ambiguous. Germline lookup yields CDR1 SGHTS and CDR2 YDEGEE. The CDR3 extends over 15 amino acids. V was shortened by 0 bases and J by 1 base, with 10 bases between the two germline ends. The CDR3: CASSLASQRNTEAFF. CDR3 nucleotides: TGTGCCAGCAGCTTGGCGTCACAGCGGAACACTGAAGCTTTCTTT.

This clonotype was detected many times. This chain connects TRBV20-1 to TRBJ2-3, with 13 bases that match TRBD2. With V trimmed by 5 bases and J by 4 bases, 6 bases remained unmatched. The CDR3 consists of 15 residues. Per the germline V gene, CDR1 is DFQATT and CDR2 is SNEGSKA (reference sequence). The CDR3 DNA follows: TGCAGTGCTGGACACACTAGCGGGAGGGCAGATACGCAGTATTTT. This sequence encodes CSAGHTSGRADTQYF.

This clonotype has more than one count but fewer than ten. The rearrangement links TRBV4-1 to TRBJ2-2, with 12 bases lining up with TRBD2. Germline trimming cut 1 base from V and 4 bases from J; bases unmatched to any gene: 4. CDR3 size: 17 residues. CDR1 is MGHRA, CDR2 YSYEKL, per germline. The CDR3 here is CASSQGLAGVVTGELFF. CDR3 nucleotide sequence: TGCGCCAGCAGCCAAGGACTAGCGGGAGTGGTCACCGGGGAGCTGTTTTTT.

J is TRBJ2-5 and V is TRBV9, with unresolved D. Trimming shortened V by 0 bases and J by 2 bases, and 11 bases separated the two germline ends. Per the germline V gene, CDR1 is SGDLS and CDR2 is YYNGEE. This CDR3 is built from 15 residues. The CDR3 here is CASSVEPYTQETQYF. As DNA, the CDR3 is TGTGCCAGCAGCGTAGAGCCCTACACGCAAGAGACCCAGTACTTC.

The chain joins TRBV25-1 to TRBJ1-1, with D tentatively TRBD1 (6 bases). V lost 3 bases and J 4 bases, leaving 9 bases between the germline ends. The CDR3 runs to 13 residues. CDR1 is MGHDK and CDR2 is SYGVNS in the germline V gene. The CDR3 region has the DNA TGTGCCAGCAGTGATTGGGGGCGCACTGAAGCTTTCTTT. Translating gives CASSDWGRTEAFF.

This clonotype was seen many times. V usage is TRBV27 and J usage is TRBJ2-7, with 9 positions matching TRBD2. V lost 5 bases, J lost 2 bases, and 4 bases stayed unmatched. Germline V gene data show CDR1 as MNHEY and CDR2 as SMNVEV (reference sequence). The CDR3 is made up of 14 amino acids. CDR3 in amino acids: CASSGGLAAYEQYF. In DNA form, the CDR3 reads TGTGCCAGCAGTGGGGGACTAGCCGCCTACGAGCAGTACTTC.

At least ten counts were recorded for this clonotype. This chain connects TRBV3-1 to TRBJ2-7; 13 bases match TRBD2. This CDR3 has 19 residues. The junction had 17 bases not matched to a gene; V was cut back by 3 bases and J by 6 bases. Germline lookup yields CDR1 LGHDT and CDR2 YNNKEL (reference sequence). This CDR3 is CASSQTGTSGMLTLGEQYF. The CDR3 nucleotides read TGTGCCAGCAGCCAGACAGGGACTAGCGGGATGCTGACCCTTGGCGAGCAGTACTTC.

This clonotype was seen more than once but under ten times. V and J are TRBV12-3 or TRBV12-4 and TRBJ1-3; 7 bases map to TRBD1. The CDR3 runs to 18 residues. The V segment lost 8 bases and the J segment 4 bases; nucleotides outside the gene matches: 20. CDR3 sequence reads: CASLPGAGGGKEGNTIYF. DNA of the CDR3: TGTGCCAGCTTGCCAGGGGCAGGGGGAGGAAAGGAGGGAAACACCATATATTTT.

This clonotype came up many times. V and J are TRBV12-3 or TRBV12-4 and TRBJ1-1; maybe TRBD1 (5 bases). V was clipped by 6 bases and J by 4 bases, with 12 bases between them. The CDR3 is 13 residues long. CDR3: CASSQQGATEAFF. CDR3 sequence (DNA): TGTGCCAGCAGCCAGCAGGGAGCCACTGAAGCTTTCTTT.